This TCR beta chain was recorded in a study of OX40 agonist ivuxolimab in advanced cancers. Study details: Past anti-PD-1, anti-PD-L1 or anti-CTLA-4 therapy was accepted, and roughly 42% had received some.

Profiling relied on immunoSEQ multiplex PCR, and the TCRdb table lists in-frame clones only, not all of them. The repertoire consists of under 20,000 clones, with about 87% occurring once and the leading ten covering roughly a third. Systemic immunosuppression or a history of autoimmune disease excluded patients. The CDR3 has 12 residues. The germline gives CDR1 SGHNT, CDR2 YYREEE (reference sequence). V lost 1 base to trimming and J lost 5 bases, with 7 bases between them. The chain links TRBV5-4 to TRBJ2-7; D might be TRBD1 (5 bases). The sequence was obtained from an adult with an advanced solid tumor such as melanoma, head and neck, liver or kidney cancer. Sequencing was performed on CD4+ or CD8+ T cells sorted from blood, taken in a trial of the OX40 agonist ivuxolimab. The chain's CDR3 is CASSLQGDEQYF. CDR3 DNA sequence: TGTGCCAGCAGCTTGCAAGGGGACGAGCAGTACTTC.